This T cell receptor beta chain is drawn from a study of beta chain features in type 1 diabetes. Whole-study results and caveats: There was a moderate but significant shortening of TCRB CDR3s in all four CD4+ subsets of Type 1 diabetes patients.

Expressed TCRB transcripts were sequenced because the entire RNA isolate underwent reverse transcription. Data came from immunoSEQ multiplex PCR; TCRdb stores just in-frame clones and leaves some out. The sample holds 95,000 to 150,000 clones, about 16% seen once. After removal of 0 bases from V and 5 bases from J, the junction contained 3 bases not matched to a gene. The CDR3 contains 14 residues. Germline CDR1 and CDR2: LGHNA and YNFKEQ. Comment on this clone: The target antigen is unknown.

This TCR came from a man under 40 with type 1 diabetes. This chain links TRBV4-2 with TRBJ1-1; 7 bases fit TRBD1. The sample consisted of central memory CD4+ T cells from blood. Here the CDR3 reads CASSQEQGGTEAFF. The CDR3 DNA follows: TGTGCCAGCAGCCAAGAGCAGGGGGGGACTGAAGCTTTCTTT.